Listed here are 2 T cell receptor beta chains from one sample, sequenced in a study of cytomegalovirus exposure and HLA in healthy donors. TCRdb's copy holds only in-frame clones and misses some; the assay was immunoSEQ multiplex PCR. Here the sample spans about 250,000 clones, roughly 87% being singletons. Sequenced: PBMCs. The receptor set was obtained from a man between 18 and 29 years old in good health and CMV-seropositive.

This chain connects TRBV21-1 to TRBJ1-5; whether TRBD1, the table's D call, matches the DNA was not checked. TRBV21-1 is a pseudogene. This CDR3 has 16 residues. CDR3 coding DNA: TGTGCCAGCAGCAAACACCACCGGGACAACAATCAGCCCCAGCATTTT. As protein: CASSKHHRDNNQPQHF.

The V call is TRBV6-5, the J call TRBJ1-4; a possible D gene is TRBD1 (6 bases). Looked up from germline, CDR1 is MNHEY and CDR2 is SVGAGI. The CDR3 length is 13 residues. The V end was cut by 8 bases, the J end by 10 bases, with 17 bases between. The CDR3 protein is CASATGTKGKLFF. CDR3 coding DNA: TGTGCCAGCGCCACCGGGACAAAAGGAAAACTGTTTTTT.